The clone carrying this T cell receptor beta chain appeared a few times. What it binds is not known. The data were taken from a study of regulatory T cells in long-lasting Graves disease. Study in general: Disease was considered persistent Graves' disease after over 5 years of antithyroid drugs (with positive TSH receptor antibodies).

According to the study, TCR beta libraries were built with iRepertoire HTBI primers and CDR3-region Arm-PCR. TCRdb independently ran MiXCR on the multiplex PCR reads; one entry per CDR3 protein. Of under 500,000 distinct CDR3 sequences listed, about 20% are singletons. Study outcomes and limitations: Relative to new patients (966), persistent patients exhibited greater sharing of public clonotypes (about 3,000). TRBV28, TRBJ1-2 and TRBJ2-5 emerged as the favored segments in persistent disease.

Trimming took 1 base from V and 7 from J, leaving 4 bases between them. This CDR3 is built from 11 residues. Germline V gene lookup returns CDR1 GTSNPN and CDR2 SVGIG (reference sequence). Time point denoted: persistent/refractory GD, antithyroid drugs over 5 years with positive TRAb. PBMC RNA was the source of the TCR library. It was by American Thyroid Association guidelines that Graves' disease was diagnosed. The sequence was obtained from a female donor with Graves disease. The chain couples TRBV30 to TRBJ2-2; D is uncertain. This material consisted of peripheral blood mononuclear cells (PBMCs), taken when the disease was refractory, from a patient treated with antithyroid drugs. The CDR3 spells CAWSEVGELFF. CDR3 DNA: TGTGCCTGGAGTGAGGTCGGGGAGCTGTTTTTT.